The rows below give T cell receptor beta chains drawn from one sample of a study of shared clonotypes between healthy human individuals. Using immunoSEQ multiplex PCR, the repertoire was profiled, and TCRdb retains in-frame clones only, with some absent. The table includes about 2.4 million clones, roughly nine tenths detected once. The sample was naive CD4+ T cells sorted from blood. All receptors come from a young man in good health. Both conserved end residues are part of each CDR3. A D gene is named only where the DNA matches it firmly. Only some rows state a clone size, as once, few, many or a class for expanded clones.

v_gene	j_gene	abundance	d_gene	CDR3aa	CDR3nt
TRBV9	TRBJ2-5	.	.	CASSVRTNGGTQYF	TGTGCCAGCAGCGTTCGGACGAATGGGGGGACCCAGTACTTC
TRBV7-9	TRBJ2-5	.	.	CASSLSSVVSETQYF	TGTGCCAGCAGCTTGAGTAGTGTGGTATCAGAGACCCAGTACTTC
TRBV6-1	TRBJ1-5	.	.	CASSQIPNQPQHF	TGTGCCAGCAGCCAGATTCCCAATCAGCCCCAGCATTTT
TRBV15	TRBJ1-1	.	.	CATSPLGGMGTEAFF	TGTGCCACCAGCCCATTGGGCGGTATGGGGACTGAAGCTTTCTTT
TRBV4-2	TRBJ1-4	once	.	CASSQDRQGGRATNEKLFF	TGTGCCAGCAGCCAAGATAGGCAGGGCGGTAGAGCAACTAATGAAAAACTGTTTTTT
TRBV18	TRBJ2-1	.	TRBD2	CASSPQGLAGGNEQFF	TGTGCCAGCTCACCGCAAGGGCTAGCGGGAGGGAATGAGCAGTTCTTC
TRBV6-5	TRBJ1-6	.	TRBD1	CASRLQGSGNSPLHF	TGTGCCAGCAGACTACAGGGGTCCGGTAATTCACCCCTCCACTTT
TRBV6-6	TRBJ1-6	.	.	CASRHGLLTYNSPLHF	TGTGCCAGCAGACACGGACTGTTGACGTATAATTCACCCCTCCACTTT
TRBV29-1	TRBJ2-3	.	.	CSVGRGATDTQYF	TGCAGCGTTGGCAGGGGAGCCACAGATACGCAGTATTTT
TRBV2	TRBJ2-1	.	.	CASISTATYNEQFF	TGTGCCAGCATTTCTACGGCCACGTACAATGAGCAGTTCTTC
TRBV19	TRBJ2-6	once	TRBD2	CASSVFRTSGIGGANVLTF	TGTGCCAGTAGTGTTTTCCGGACTAGCGGGATCGGTGGGGCCAACGTCCTGACTTTC
TRBV6-1	TRBJ1-1	.	.	CASSEGYGTEAFF	TGTGCCAGCAGTGAAGGCTACGGGACTGAAGCTTTCTTT
TRBV28	TRBJ2-7	once	.	CASSTNYEQYF	TGTGCCAGCAGTACCAATTACGAGCAGTACTTC
TRBV9	TRBJ2-1	once	TRBD2	CASSARGAGGGYNEQFF	TGTGCCAGCAGCGCCCGGGGAGCGGGAGGGGGATACAATGAGCAGTTCTTC
TRBV6-1	TRBJ1-3	once	.	CASIRRLTSGNTIYF	TGTGCCAGCATAAGAAGGCTGACCTCTGGAAACACCATATATTTT
TRBV30	TRBJ1-2	.	.	CAWRYGGNYGYTF	TGTGCCTGGAGATACGGGGGGAACTATGGCTACACCTTC
TRBV6-4	TRBJ2-2	.	.	CASRSRQGGTGELFF	TGTGCCAGCAGATCCAGGCAGGGGGGGACCGGGGAGCTGTTTTTT
TRBV6-1	TRBJ1-5	.	TRBD1	CASSGDRVQWSSQPQHF	TGTGCCAGCAGTGGAGACAGGGTCCAATGGTCCAGTCAGCCCCAGCATTTT
TRBV7-9	TRBJ2-7	few	.	CASSLSGGSYEQYF	TGTGCCAGCAGCTTATCTGGGGGCTCCTACGAGCAGTACTTC
TRBV7-2	TRBJ1-1	.	.	CASSPSGVNTEAFF	TGTGCCAGCAGCCCCTCCGGGGTGAACACTGAAGCTTTCTTT
TRBV7-9	TRBJ2-2	.	.	CASSPENTGELFF	TGTGCCAGCAGCCCCGAGAATACCGGGGAGCTGTTTTTT
TRBV5-1	TRBJ2-3	.	.	CASSPHRDTDTQYF	TGCGCCAGCAGCCCACACAGGGACACAGATACGCAGTATTTT
TRBV7-2	TRBJ2-7	.	TRBD2	CASSLGAGAPYEQYF	TGTGCCAGCAGCTTAGGGGCGGGAGCCCCCTACGAGCAGTACTTC
TRBV6-1	TRBJ2-2	.	TRBD1	CASSKGQGNTGELFF	TGTGCCAGCAGTAAGGGACAGGGGAACACCGGGGAGCTGTTTTTT
TRBV18	TRBJ2-3	.	TRBD2	CASSPTLAGVSTDTQYF	TGTGCCAGCTCACCCACCTTAGCGGGGGTTAGCACAGATACGCAGTATTTT
TRBV7-2	TRBJ2-7	.	.	CASSLAGGSSYEQYF	TGTGCCAGCAGCTTAGCGGGGGGTAGCTCCTACGAGCAGTACTTC
TRBV15	TRBJ2-3	once	.	CATQLGRTTDTQYF	TGTGCCACCCAATTGGGACGGACCACAGATACGCAGTATTTT
TRBV4-3	TRBJ2-1	.	.	CASSQEQGGYNEQFF	TGCGCCAGCAGCCAAGAGCAGGGGGGTTACAATGAGCAGTTCTTC
TRBV19	TRBJ1-1	.	.	CASSIVGVNTEAFF	TGTGCCAGTAGTATTGTAGGGGTGAACACTGAAGCTTTCTTT
TRBV25-1	TRBJ2-7	.	TRBD2	CASRLAGGNEQYF	TGTGCCAGCAGACTAGCGGGAGGCAACGAGCAGTACTTC
TRBV30	TRBJ2-2	.	.	CAWKHTGELFF	TGTGCCTGGAAACACACCGGGGAGCTGTTTTTT
TRBV27	TRBJ1-1	once	.	CASSFNRDTEAFF	TGTGCCAGCAGTTTTAATCGGGACACTGAAGCTTTCTTT
TRBV5-6	TRBJ1-2	.	.	CASSLGDMGGYTF	TGTGCCAGCAGCTTGGGGGACATGGGTGGCTACACCTTC
TRBV6-6	TRBJ2-7	.	TRBD1	CASSYGQGVYEQYF	TGTGCCAGCAGTTACGGACAGGGAGTCTACGAGCAGTACTTC
TRBV6-1	TRBJ1-2	.	.	CASSERGRGMGYTF	TGTGCCAGCAGTGAAAGAGGGAGGGGCATGGGCTACACCTTC
TRBV6-5	TRBJ1-2	.	.	CASSYIRRNGYTF	TGTGCCAGCAGTTACATCCGTAGAAATGGCTACACCTTC
TRBV18	TRBJ2-5	.	.	CASSPPGSETQYF	TGTGCCAGCTCACCACCAGGGTCAGAGACCCAGTACTTC
TRBV30	TRBJ1-1	.	.	CAWSIGRWNTEAFF	TGTGCCTGGAGTATCGGACGGTGGAACACTGAAGCTTTCTTT
TRBV7-3	TRBJ2-7	.	.	CASSPIGEYISYEQYF	TGTGCCAGCAGCCCGATAGGTGAGTACATCTCCTACGAGCAGTACTTC
TRBV7-2	TRBJ2-1	once	.	CASSLVVGYEQFF	TGTGCCAGCAGCTTAGTAGTTGGGTACGAGCAGTTCTTC
TRBV7-9	TRBJ2-7	.	.	CASSPVGSRDEQYF	TGTGCCAGCAGCCCTGTGGGTTCAAGGGACGAGCAGTACTTC
TRBV6-1	TRBJ1-3	.	.	CASSRLASGNTIYF	TGTGCCAGCAGCCGACTCGCCTCTGGAAACACCATATATTTT
TRBV19	TRBJ2-3	.	TRBD2	CASSAQSAGGADTQYF	TGTGCCAGTAGTGCCCAAAGCGCGGGGGGCGCAGATACGCAGTATTTT
TRBV9	TRBJ1-1	.	TRBD1	CASSVGISTGGRVTEAFF	TGTGCCAGCAGCGTAGGGATTTCGACAGGGGGCCGGGTCACTGAAGCTTTCTTT
TRBV30	TRBJ2-2	.	.	CAWSGLINTGELFF	TGTGCCTGGAGTGGGCTGATTAACACCGGGGAGCTGTTTTTT
TRBV28	TRBJ2-7	.	TRBD1	CASSPSGTGYEQYF	TGTGCCAGCAGCCCATCCGGGACAGGGTACGAGCAGTACTTC
TRBV6-5	TRBJ2-2	.	TRBD1	CASNFRTGGTGELFF	TGTGCCAGCAACTTCCGGACAGGGGGCACCGGGGAGCTGTTTTTT
TRBV5-6	TRBJ2-7	.	.	CASSLALTGESYEQYF	TGTGCCAGCAGCTTGGCGCTGACGGGGGAGTCCTACGAGCAGTACTTC
TRBV5-4	TRBJ2-4	.	.	CASSLERGSAKNIQYF	TGTGCCAGCAGCTTGGAGAGGGGCTCAGCCAAAAACATTCAGTACTTC
TRBV6-4	TRBJ2-7	.	.	CASSGSYEQYF	TGTGCCAGCAGTGGCTCCTACGAGCAGTACTTC
TRBV7-2	TRBJ2-3	few	TRBD2	CASSRSGGAQYF	TGTGCCAGCAGCAGAAGCGGGGGTGCGCAGTATTTT
TRBV29-1	TRBJ2-2	few	.	CSVEVSGDNTGELFF	TGCAGCGTTGAAGTATCGGGGGACAACACCGGGGAGCTGTTTTTT
TRBV6-5	TRBJ1-1	.	TRBD1	CASSTNRGNTEAFF	TGTGCCAGCAGTACCAACAGGGGGAACACTGAAGCTTTCTTT